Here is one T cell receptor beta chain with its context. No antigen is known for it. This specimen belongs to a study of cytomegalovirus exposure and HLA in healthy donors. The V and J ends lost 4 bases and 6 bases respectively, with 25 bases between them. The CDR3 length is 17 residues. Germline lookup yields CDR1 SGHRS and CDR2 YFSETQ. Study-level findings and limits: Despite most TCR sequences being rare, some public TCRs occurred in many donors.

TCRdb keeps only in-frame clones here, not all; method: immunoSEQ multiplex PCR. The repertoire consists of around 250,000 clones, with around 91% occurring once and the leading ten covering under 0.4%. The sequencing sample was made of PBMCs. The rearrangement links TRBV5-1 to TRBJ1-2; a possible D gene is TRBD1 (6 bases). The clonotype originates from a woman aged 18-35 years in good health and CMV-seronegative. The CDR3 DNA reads TGCGCCAGCAGCCCAGGGGTTGGCGGTGGGGGTATTAATGGCTACACCTTC. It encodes CASSPGVGGGGINGYTF.